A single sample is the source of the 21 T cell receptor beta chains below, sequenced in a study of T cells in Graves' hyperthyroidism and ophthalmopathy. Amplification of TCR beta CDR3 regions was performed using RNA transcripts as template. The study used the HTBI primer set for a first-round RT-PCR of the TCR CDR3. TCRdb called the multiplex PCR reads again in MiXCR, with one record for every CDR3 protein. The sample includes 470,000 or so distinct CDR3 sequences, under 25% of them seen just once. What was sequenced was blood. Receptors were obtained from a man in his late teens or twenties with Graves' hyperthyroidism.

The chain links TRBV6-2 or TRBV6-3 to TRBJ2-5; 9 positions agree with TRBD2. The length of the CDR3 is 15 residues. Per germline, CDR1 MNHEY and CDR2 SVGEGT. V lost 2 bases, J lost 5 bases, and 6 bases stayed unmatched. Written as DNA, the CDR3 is TGTGCCAGCAGTTACGGGACTAGCAAGCTGGAGACCCAGTACTTC. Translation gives CASSYGTSKLETQYF.

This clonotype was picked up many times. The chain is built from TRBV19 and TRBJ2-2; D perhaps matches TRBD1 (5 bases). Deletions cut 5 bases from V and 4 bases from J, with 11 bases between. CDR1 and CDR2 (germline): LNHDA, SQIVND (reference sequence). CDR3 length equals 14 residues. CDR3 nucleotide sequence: TGTGCCAGTAGTCTTCAGGGTTTCACCGGGGAGCTGTTTTTT. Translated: CASSLQGFTGELFF.

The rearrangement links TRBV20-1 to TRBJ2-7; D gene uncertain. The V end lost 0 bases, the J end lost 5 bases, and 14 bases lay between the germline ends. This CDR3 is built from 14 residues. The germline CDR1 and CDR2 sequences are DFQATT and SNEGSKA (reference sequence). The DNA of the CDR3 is TGCAGTGCTAGAGATCGAATCAACACTAACGAGCAGTACTTC. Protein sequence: CSARDRINTNEQYF.

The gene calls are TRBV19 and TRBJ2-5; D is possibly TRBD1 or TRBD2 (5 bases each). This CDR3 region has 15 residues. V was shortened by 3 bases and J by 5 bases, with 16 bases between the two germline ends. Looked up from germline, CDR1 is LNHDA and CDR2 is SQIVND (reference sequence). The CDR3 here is CASSISAGRAETQYF. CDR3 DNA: TGTGCCAGTAGTATTTCGGCAGGGAGAGCGGAGACCCAGTACTTC.

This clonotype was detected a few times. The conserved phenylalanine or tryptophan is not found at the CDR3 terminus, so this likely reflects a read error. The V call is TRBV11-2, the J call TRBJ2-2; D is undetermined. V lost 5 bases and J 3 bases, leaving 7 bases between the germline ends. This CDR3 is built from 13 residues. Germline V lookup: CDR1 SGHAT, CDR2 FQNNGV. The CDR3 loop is CASSQTYTGELFS. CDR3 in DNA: TGTGCCAGCAGCCAAACTTACACCGGGGAGCTGTTTTCT.

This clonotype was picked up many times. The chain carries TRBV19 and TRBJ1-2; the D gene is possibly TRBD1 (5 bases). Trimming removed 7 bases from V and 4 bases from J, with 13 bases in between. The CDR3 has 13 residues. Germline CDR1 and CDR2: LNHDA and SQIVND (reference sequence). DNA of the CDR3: TGTGCCAGTATCACGACAGATCTCTATGGCTACACCTTC. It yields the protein CASITTDLYGYTF.

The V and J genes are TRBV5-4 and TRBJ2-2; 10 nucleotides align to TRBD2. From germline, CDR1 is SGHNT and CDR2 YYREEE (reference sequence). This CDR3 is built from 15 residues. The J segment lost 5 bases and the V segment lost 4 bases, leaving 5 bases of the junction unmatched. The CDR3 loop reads CASSAAGGWTGELFF. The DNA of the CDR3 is TGTGCCAGCAGCGCAGCGGGGGGGTGGACCGGGGAGCTGTTTTTT.

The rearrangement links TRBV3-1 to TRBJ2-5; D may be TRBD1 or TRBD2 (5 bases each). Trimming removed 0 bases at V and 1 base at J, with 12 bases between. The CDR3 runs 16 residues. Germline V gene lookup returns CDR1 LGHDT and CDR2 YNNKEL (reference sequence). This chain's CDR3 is CASSQDFGDLQETQYF. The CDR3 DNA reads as TGTGCCAGCAGCCAAGATTTCGGGGACCTCCAAGAGACCCAGTACTTC.

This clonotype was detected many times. In nucleotides, the CDR3 is TGTGCCAGCAGCTTACAGTCCGGGTTTAGCTCCTACGAGCAGTACTTC. Its translation is CASSLQSGFSSYEQYF. This chain uses TRBV11-2 with TRBJ2-7, with D hard to call. Looked up from germline, CDR1 is SGHAT and CDR2 is FQNNGV. V was clipped by 2 bases and J by 0 bases, with 14 bases between them. The CDR3 length is 16 residues.

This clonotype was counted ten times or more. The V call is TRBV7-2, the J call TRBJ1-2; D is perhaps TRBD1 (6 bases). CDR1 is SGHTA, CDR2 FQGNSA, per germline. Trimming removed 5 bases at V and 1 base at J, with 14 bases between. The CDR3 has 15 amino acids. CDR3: CASSHQAQGNYGYTF. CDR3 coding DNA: TGTGCCAGCAGCCATCAAGCACAGGGTAACTATGGCTACACCTTC.

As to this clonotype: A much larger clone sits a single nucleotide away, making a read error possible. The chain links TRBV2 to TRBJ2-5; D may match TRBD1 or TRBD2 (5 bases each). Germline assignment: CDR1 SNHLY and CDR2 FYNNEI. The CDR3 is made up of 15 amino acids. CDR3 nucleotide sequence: TGTGCCAGCAGTGAAGATCAACCGGGGCAAGAGACCAAGTACTTC. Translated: CASSEDQPGQETKYF.

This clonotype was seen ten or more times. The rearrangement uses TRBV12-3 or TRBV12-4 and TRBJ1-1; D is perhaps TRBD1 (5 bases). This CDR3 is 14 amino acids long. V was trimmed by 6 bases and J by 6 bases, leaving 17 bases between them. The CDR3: CASSKLGGGSEAFF. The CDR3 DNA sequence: TGTGCCAGCAGCAAACTCGGCGGGGGTTCTGAAGCTTTCTTT.

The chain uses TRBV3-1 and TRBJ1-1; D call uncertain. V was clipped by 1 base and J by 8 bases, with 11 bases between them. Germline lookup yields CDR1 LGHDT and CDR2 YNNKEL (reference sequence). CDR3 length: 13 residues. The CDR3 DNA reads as TGTGCCAGCAGCCAAGCCCTGGCGAGGGAAGCTTTCTTT. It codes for CASSQALAREAFF. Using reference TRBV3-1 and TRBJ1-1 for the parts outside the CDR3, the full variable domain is DTAVSQTPKYLVTQMGNDKSIKCEQNLGHDTMYWYKQDSKKFLKIMFSYNNKELIINETVPNRFSPKSPDKAHLNLHINSLELGDSAVYFCASSQALAREAFFGQGTRLTVV.

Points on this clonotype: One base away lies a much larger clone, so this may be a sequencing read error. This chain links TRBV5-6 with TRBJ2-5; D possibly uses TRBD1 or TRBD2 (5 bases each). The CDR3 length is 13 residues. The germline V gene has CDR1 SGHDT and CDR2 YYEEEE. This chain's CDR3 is CASSRGTTESQYF. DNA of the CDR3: TGTGCCAGCAGCCGAGGGACCACAGAGAGCCAGTACTTC.

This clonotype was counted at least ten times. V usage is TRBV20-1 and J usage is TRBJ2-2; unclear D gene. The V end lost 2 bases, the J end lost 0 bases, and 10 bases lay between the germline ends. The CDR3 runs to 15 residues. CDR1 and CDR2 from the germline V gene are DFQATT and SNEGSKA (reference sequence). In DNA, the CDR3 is TGCAGTGCTAGATCCCGAACAGCGAACACCGGGGAGCTGTTTTTT. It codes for CSARSRTANTGELFF.

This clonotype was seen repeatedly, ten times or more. The CDR3 region is CSVNEAYGTEAFF. The CDR3 DNA follows: TGCAGCGTTAATGAGGCCTACGGGACTGAAGCTTTCTTT. The V call is TRBV29-1, the J call TRBJ1-1; D ambiguous. V was cut by 5 bases and J by 5 bases, with 15 bases left in between. The CDR3 sequence is 13 residues long. Germline values: CDR1 SQVTM, CDR2 ANQGSEA. Using reference TRBV29-1 and TRBJ1-1 for the parts outside the CDR3, the full variable domain is SAVISQKPSRDICQRGTSLTIQCQVDSQVTMMFWYRQQPGQSLTLIATANQGSEATYESGFVIDKFPISRPNLTFSTLTVSNMSPEDSSIYLCSVNEAYGTEAFFGQGTRLTVV.

The DNA of the CDR3 is TGTGCCAGTAGCGATCTACAGGGGCCGGATCAGCCCCAGCATTTT. Amino acids: CASSDLQGPDQPQHF. The rearrangement links TRBV19 to TRBJ1-5; the match to TRBD1 covers 7 bases. The CDR3 has 15 amino acids. The J segment lost 5 bases and the V segment lost 6 bases, leaving 10 bases of the junction unmatched. Germline CDR1 reads LNHDA; CDR2 reads SQIVND (reference sequence).

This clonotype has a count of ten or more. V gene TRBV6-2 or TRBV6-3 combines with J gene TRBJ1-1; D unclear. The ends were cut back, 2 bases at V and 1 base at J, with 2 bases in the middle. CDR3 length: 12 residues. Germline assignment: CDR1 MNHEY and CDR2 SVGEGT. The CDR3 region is CASSYRNTEAFF. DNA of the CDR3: TGTGCCAGCAGTTACCGGAACACTGAAGCTTTCTTT.

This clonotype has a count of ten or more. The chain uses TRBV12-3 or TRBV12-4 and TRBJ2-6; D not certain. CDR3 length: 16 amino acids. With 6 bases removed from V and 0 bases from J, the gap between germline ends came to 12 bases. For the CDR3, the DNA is TGTGCCAGCAGCCCACAAGGGCTCTCTGGGGCCAACGTCCTGACTTTC. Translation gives CASSPQGLSGANVLTF.

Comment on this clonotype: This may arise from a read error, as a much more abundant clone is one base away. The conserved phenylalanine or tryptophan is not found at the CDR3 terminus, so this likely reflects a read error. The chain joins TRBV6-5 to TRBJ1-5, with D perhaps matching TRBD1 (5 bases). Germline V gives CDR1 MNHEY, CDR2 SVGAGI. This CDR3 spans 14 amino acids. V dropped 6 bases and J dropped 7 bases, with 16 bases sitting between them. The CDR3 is CASSYEGIGQPQHL. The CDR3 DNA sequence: TGTGCCAGCAGCTACGAGGGGATAGGGCAGCCCCAGCATTTG.

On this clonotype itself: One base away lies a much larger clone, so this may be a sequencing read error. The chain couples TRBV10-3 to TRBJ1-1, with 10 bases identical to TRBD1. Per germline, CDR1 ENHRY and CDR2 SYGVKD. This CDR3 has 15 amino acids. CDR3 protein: CAIQGVTGGNTEACF. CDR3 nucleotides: TGTGCCATCCAGGGAGTGACAGGGGGCAACACTGAAGCTTGCTTT.